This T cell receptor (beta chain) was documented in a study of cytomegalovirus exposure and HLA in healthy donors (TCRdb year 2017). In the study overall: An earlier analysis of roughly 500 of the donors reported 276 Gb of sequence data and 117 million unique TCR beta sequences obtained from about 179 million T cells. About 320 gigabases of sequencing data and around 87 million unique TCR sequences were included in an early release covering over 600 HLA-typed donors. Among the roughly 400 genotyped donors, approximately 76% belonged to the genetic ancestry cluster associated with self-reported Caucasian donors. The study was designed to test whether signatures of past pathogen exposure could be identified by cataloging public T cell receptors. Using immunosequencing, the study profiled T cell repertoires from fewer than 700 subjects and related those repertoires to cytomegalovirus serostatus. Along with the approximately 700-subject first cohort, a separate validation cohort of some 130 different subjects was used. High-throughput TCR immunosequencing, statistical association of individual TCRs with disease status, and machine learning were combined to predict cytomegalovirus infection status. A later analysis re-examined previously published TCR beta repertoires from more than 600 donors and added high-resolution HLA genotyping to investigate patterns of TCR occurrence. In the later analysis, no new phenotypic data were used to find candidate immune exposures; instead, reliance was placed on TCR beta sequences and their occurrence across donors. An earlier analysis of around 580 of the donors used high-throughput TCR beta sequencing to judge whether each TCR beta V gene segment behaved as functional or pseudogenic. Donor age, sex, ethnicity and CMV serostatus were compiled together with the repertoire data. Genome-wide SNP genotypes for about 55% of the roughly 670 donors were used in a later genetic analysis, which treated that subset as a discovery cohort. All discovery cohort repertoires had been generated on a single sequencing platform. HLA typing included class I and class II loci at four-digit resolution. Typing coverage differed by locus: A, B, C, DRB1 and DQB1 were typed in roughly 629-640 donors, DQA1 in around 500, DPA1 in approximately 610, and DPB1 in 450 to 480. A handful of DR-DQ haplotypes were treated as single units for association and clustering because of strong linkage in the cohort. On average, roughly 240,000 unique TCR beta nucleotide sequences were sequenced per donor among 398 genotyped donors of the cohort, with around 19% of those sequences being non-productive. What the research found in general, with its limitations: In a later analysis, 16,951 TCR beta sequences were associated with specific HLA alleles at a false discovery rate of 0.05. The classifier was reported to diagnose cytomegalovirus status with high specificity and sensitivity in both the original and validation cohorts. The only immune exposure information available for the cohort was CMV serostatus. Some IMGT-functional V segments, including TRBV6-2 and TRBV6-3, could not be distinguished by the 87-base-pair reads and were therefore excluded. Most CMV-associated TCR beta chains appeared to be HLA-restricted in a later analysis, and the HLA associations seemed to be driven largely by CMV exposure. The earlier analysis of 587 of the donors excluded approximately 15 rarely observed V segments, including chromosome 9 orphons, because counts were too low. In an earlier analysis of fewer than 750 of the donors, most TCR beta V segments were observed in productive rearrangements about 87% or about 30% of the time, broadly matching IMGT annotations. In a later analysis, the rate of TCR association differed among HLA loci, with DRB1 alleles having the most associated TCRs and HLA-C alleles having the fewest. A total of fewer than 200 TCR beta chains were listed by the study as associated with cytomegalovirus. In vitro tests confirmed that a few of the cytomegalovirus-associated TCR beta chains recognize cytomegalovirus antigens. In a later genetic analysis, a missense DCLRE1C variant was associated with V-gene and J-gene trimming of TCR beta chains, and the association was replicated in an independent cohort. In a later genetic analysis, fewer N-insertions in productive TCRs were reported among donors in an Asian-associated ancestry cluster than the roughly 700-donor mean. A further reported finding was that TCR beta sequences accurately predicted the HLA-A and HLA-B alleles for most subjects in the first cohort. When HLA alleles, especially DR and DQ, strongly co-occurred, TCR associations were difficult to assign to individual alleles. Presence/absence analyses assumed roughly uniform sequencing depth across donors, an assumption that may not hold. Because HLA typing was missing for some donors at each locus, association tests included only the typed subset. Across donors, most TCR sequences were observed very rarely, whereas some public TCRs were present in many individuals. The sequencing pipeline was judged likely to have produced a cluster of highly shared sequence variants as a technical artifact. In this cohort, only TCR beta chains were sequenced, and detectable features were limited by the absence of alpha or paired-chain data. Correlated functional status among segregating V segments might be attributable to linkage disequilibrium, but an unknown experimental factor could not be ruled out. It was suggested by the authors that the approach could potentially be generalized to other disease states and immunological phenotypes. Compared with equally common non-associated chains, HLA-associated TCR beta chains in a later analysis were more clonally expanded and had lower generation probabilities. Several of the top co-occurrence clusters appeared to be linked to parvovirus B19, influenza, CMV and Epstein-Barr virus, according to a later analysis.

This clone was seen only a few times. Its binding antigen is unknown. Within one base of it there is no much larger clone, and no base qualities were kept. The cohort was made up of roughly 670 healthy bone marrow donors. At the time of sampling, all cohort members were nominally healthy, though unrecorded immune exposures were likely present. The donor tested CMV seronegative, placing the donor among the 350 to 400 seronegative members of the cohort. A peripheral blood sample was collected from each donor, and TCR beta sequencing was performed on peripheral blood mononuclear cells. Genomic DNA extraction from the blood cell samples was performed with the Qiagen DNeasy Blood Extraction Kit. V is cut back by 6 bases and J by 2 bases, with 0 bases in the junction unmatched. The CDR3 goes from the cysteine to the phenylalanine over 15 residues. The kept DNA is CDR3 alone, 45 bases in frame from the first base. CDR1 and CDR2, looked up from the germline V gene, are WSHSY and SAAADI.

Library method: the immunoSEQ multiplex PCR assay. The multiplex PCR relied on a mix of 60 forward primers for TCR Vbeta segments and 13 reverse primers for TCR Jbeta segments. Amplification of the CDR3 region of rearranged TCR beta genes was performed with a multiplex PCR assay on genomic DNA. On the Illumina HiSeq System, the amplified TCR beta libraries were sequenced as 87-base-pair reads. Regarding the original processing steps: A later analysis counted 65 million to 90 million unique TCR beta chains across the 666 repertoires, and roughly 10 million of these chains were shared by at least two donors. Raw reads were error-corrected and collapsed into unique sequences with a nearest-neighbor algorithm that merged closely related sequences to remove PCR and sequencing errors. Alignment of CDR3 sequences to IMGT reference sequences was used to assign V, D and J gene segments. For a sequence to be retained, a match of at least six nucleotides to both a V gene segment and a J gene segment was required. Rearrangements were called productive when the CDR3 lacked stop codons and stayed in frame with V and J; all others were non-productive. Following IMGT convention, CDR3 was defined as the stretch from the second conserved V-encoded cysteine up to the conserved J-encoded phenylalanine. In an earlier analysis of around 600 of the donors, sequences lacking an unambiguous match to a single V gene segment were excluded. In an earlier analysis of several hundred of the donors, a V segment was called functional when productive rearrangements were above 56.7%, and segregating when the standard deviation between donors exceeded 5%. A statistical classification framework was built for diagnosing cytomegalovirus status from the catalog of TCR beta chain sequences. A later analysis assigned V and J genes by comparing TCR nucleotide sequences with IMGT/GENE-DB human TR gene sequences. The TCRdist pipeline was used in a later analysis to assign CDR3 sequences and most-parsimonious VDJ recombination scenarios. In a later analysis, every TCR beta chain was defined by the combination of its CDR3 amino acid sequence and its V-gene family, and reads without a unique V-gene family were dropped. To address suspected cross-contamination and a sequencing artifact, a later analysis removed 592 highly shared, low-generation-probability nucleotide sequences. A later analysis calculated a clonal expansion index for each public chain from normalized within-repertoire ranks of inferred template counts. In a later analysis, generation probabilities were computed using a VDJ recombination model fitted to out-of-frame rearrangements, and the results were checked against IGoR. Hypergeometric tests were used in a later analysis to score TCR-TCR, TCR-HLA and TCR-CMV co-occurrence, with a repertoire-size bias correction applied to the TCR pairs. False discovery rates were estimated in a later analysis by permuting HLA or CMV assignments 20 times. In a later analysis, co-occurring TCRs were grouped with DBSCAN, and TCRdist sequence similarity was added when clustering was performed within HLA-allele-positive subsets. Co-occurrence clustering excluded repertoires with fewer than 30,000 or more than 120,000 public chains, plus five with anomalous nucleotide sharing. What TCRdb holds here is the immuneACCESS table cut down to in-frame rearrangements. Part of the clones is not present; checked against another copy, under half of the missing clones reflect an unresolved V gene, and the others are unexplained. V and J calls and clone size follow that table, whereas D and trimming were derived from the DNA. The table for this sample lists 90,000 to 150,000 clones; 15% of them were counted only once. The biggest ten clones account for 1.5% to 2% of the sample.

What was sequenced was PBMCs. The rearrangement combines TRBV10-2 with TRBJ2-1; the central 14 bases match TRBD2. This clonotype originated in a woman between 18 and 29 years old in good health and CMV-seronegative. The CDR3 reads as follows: CASRTSGGAYNEQFF. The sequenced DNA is TGCGCCAGCAGGACTAGCGGGGGGGCCTACAATGAGCAGTTCTTC.